This T cell receptor beta chain was observed in a study of T-cell memory formation after mild COVID-19 (dated by TCRdb to about 2021). Context from the whole study: TCR sequence clusters from the two donors were largely donor specific. In two donors, T-cell clones that expanded and contracted after mild COVID-19 were followed by sequencing TCRalpha and TCRbeta repertoires longitudinally. Two young, previously healthy adult volunteers made up the cohort, one male and one female. What the work shows at the level of the full study, not this receptor alone: Contracting CD4+ clones were located mainly in the CM and EM memory subsets, whereas CD8+ clones were found to be enriched in EMRA. Some responding clones were found in pre-infection memory, which suggests that pre-existing cross-reactive memory T cells took part in the SARS-CoV-2 response. The second-wave clones that peaked on day 37 were not confirmed to be SARS-CoV-2 specific. Balanced CD4/CD8 phenotypes were observed for clones contracting from day 15 to 85, whereas a bias towards CD4+ was observed for a second wave of clones expanding from day 15 to 37. The study included only two mild cases, and larger cohorts that include severe cases with pre-infection samples were judged to be necessary.

The sequencer listed for this sample is Illumina NovaSeq 6000. TCRalpha and TCRbeta cDNA libraries were constructed by 5'RACE with constant-segment primers, with sample barcodes and unique molecular identifiers being introduced. Trizol reagent was used to extract RNA from every sample. The libraries were amplified in two PCR steps, and the second step added a second sample barcode and Illumina TruSeq adapters. Sequencing of the libraries was done on an Illumina NovaSeq, producing 2 x 150 bp paired-end reads. In the original analysis: With migec v1.2.7, reads were demultiplexed and then collapsed into UMI-guided consensus sequences. Using mixcr v2.1.11, UMI consensuses were aligned to TRA and TRB V and J templates and then assembled into clonotypes. Expanded or contracted clonotypes were those called significant by both edgeR and NoisET, with noise models trained on biological replicates. edgeR calls used a false discovery rate-adjusted p below 0.01 and a log2 fold-change threshold of 1. As an exploratory analysis of dynamics, max-normalized trajectories of the 1000 most abundant clonotypes were examined by PCA with hierarchical clustering. Separately sequenced CD4+ and CD8+ repertoires were used to assign the CD4 or CD8 phenotype of responding clones. Using fastp trimming at Q25 and MiXCR clonotype assembly, TCRdb reanalyzed the public sequencing data and kept in-frame beta chains. Here each entry gathers all rows of one CDR3 protein and keeps the most common genes and DNA. What appears here as the V and J calls and clone size reflects TCRdb's work, not the paper's. Counted in this sample were fewer than 700,000 distinct CDR3 sequences; roughly 17% of them appeared once. The top ten clonotypes cover more than 10% of the sample.

Ficoll-Paque density gradient centrifugation was the method used to isolate PBMCs. CDR1 and CDR2 are drawn from the germline V gene: SGHRS, YFSETQ. V is pruned by 1 base and J by 4 bases, leaving 7 bases of the junction without a gene match. The CDR3 measures 15 amino acids from cysteine to phenylalanine. Solely the CDR3 DNA is kept, with 45 bases framed from the first base. This clonotype was recorded many times. No antigen is known for it. The input lacks base qualities; no much larger clone sits a single base away. Sequencing was done on a sample of PBMCs or a T cell subset sorted from them (not recorded which). This sequence was found in an adult woman who had mild COVID-19 (a few samples of this study predate the infection). The sample titles of this study are shuffled in the database, so cell type and time point are left out; the donor was told from shared clones. Recombination linked TRBV5-1 to TRBJ2-5; 7 bases in the middle match TRBD2. CDR3 sequence: CASSLTGGRGETQYF. The sequence in DNA is TGCGCCAGCAGCTTGACGGGGGGACGGGGAGAGACCCAGTACTTC. Outside the CDR3, residues come from the reference TRBV5-1 and TRBJ2-5 proteins, so the full variable domain is: KAGVTQTPRYLIKTRGQQVTLSCSPISGHRSVSWYQQTPGQGLQFLFEYFSETQRNKGNFPGRFSGRQFSNSRSEMNVSTLELGDSALYLCASSLTGGRGETQYFGPGTRLLVL.